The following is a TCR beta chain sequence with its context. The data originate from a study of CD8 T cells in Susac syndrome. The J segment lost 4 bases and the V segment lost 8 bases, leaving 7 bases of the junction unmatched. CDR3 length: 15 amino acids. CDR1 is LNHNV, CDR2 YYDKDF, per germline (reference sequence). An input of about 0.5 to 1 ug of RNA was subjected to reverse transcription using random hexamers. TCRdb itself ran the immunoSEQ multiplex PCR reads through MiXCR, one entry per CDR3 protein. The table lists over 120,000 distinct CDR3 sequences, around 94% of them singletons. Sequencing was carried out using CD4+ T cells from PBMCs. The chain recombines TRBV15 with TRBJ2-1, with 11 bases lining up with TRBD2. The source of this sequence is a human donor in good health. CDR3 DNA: TGTGCCACCGTCCCTCTAGCGGGAGGTTACAATGAGCAGTTCTTC. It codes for CATVPLAGGYNEQFF.